These 5 T cell receptor beta chains share one sample of origin, sequenced in a study of blood T cell repertoires in COVID-19 (dated by TCRdb to about 2020). Receptor amplification or capture employed the immunoSEQ multiplex PCR assay. TCRdb mirrors the immuneACCESS table, restricted to in-frame sequences. Some clones are absent from its copies; in checked studies, under half trace to an unresolved V gene, and the reason for the others is unknown. The sample records about 280,000 clones, 88% of which are singletons. In total, the top ten clones hold just under 1% of the sample. Sequences were obtained from PBMCs or T cells enriched from blood (not recorded which). These TCRs come from a young woman who had recovered from COVID-19.

This clone was observed once. V gene TRBV28 combines with J gene TRBJ1-3; TRBD1 matches 7 bases. Germline assignment: CDR1 MDHEN and CDR2 SYDVKM. Trimming cost V 1 base and J 0 bases; bases outside gene matches: 3. CDR3 length equals 16 residues. CDR3 sequence: CASSLLPGGSGNTIYF. As DNA, the CDR3 is TGTGCCAGCAGTTTATTACCAGGGGGCTCTGGAAACACCATATATTTT.

This sequence joins TRBV4-3 and TRBJ2-7; D ambiguous. V dropped 4 bases and J dropped 2 bases, with 9 bases sitting between them. The CDR3 is 13 residues long. Germline CDR1 and CDR2: LGHNA and YSLEER. The CDR3 is CASSLTTTYEQYF. CDR3 bases: TGCGCCAGCAGCCTAACAACCACCTACGAGCAGTACTTC.

Regarding this clone: Other nucleotide sequences from this sample produce the same CDR3. The V call is TRBV5-1, the J call TRBJ2-3; TRBD2 matches at 8 bases. CDR3 length equals 15 residues. CDR1 is SGHRS and CDR2 is YFSETQ in the germline V gene. The J segment lost 4 bases and the V segment lost 1 base, leaving 5 bases of the junction unmatched. CDR3 residues: CASSLRGLGSDTQYF. In nucleotides, the CDR3 is TGCGCCAGCAGCTTGAGGGGACTAGGTTCAGATACGCAGTATTTT.

This clone was counted a single time. This chain links TRBV28 with TRBJ1-1, with unresolved D. The CDR3 loop spans 12 amino acids. V shed 5 bases and J shed 1 base, with 5 bases lying between them. The germline CDR1 and CDR2 sequences are MDHEN and SYDVKM. The CDR3 region is CASSTGNTEAFF. The CDR3 DNA reads TGTGCCAGCAGTACCGGGAACACTGAAGCTTTCTTT.

This chain uses TRBV19 with TRBJ2-7; D perhaps matches TRBD1 (5 bases). The germline gives CDR1 LNHDA, CDR2 SQIVND (reference sequence). V was shortened by 2 bases and J by 6 bases, with 14 bases between the two germline ends. The CDR3 totals 14 residues. The CDR3 region is CASSIIRGLGEQYF. The CDR3 DNA reads TGTGCCAGTAGTATAATAAGGGGTCTGGGCGAGCAGTACTTC. Looking up the rest from reference TRBV19 and TRBJ2-7 gives the full variable domain: DGGITQSPKYLFRKEGQNVTLSCEQNLNHDAMYWYRQDPGQGLRLIYYSQIVNDFQKGDIAEGYSVSREKKESFPLTVTSAQKNPTAFYLCASSIIRGLGEQYFGPGTRLTVT.